This T cell receptor (beta chain) stems from a study of blood T cell repertoires in COVID-19. V lost 2 bases and J 2 bases, leaving 10 bases between the germline ends. CDR3 length equals 14 residues. Germline-derived CDR1 and CDR2 are PRHDT and FYEKMQ (reference sequence). Repertoires were generated with immunoSEQ multiplex PCR, while TCRdb's copy carries only in-frame clones and drops some. Of about 200,000 clones listed, around 89% are singletons. The rearrangement joins TRBV13 to TRBJ2-7, with D tentatively TRBD1 (5 bases). The specimen was peripheral blood. The clonotype was recovered from a middle-aged man with active or convalescent COVID-19. In nucleotides, the CDR3 is TGTGCCAGCAGCTTAAGGGGCAGGCCCTACGAGCAGTACTTC. Protein sequence: CASSLRGRPYEQYF.